A single sample is the source of the 18 T cell receptor beta chains below, sequenced in a study of early T cells in non-severe SARS-CoV-2 infection. TCRdb processed the 5' RACE reads anew with MiXCR; each CDR3 protein has one entry. Here the sample spans fewer than 30,000 distinct CDR3 sequences, 5.3% being singletons. The sequenced material came from whole blood. The receptors originated from an adult who was a healthcare worker with PCR-confirmed SARS-CoV-2 infection or an uninfected control (not recorded which).

This clonotype was seen repeatedly, ten times or more. This rearrangement joins TRBV20-1 to TRBJ2-7, with D perhaps matching TRBD2 (5 bases). This CDR3 comprises 15 residues. Germline V gives CDR1 DFQATT, CDR2 SNEGSKA (reference sequence). V was shortened by 0 bases and J by 2 bases, with 14 bases between the two germline ends. This CDR3 reads CSAREGRLLPYEQYF. The CDR3 DNA reads as TGCAGTGCTAGAGAGGGGAGACTCTTACCCTACGAGCAGTACTTC.

V gene TRBV7-6 combines with J gene TRBJ2-3; TRBD2 matches 9 bases. V was pared by 3 bases and J by 2 bases, with 9 bases of the junction left unmatched. The CDR3 runs 17 residues. The germline CDR1 and CDR2 sequences are SGHVS and FNYEAQ. For the CDR3, the DNA is TGTGCCAGCAGCTTCACCGGGACTAGCATAGCCACAGATACGCAGTATTTT. It encodes CASSFTGTSIATDTQYF.

The chain joins TRBV28 to TRBJ2-2; no definite D call. The CDR3 contains 15 residues. Trimming left V 4 bases short and J 2 bases short, with 11 bases between. Germline values: CDR1 MDHEN, CDR2 SYDVKM. The CDR3 here is CASSWRMGNTGELFF. The CDR3 DNA is TGTGCCAGCAGTTGGAGAATGGGCAACACCGGGGAGCTGTTTTTT.

This clonotype was seen ten or more times. The chain uses TRBV6-2 or TRBV6-3 and TRBJ2-3; D may be TRBD1 or TRBD2 (5 bases each). The CDR3 covers 16 residues. Looked up from germline, CDR1 is MNHEY and CDR2 is SVGEGT. V lost 0 bases and J lost 2, with 12 bases in between. CDR3 nucleotides: TGTGCCAGCAGTTACTCCGACTGGGACCACACAGATACGCAGTATTTT. Translation: CASSYSDWDHTDTQYF.

With regard to this clonotype: A read error may explain this, as a much larger clone is one base away. This rearrangement joins TRBV6-5 to TRBJ2-2; a possible D gene is TRBD1 (5 bases). Germline CDR1 and CDR2: MNHEY and SVGAGI. CDR3 length equals 13 residues. The CDR3 DNA reads as TGTGCCAGCAGTTTCGAGACGAGACAGCCGCTGCTTTTT. Translated: CASSFETRQPLLF.

This clonotype was recorded at least ten times. J is TRBJ1-4 and V is TRBV28, with 7 bases aligning to TRBD1. The CDR3 consists of 14 residues. Germline V gives CDR1 MDHEN, CDR2 SYDVKM. V lost 5 bases to trimming and J lost 7 bases; unmatched junction nucleotides: 7. CDR3 nucleotide sequence: TGTGCCAGCAGTGGAGACAGGGTGGGTGAAAAACTGTTTTTT. As protein: CASSGDRVGEKLFF. Based on the CDR3 plus reference TRBV28 and TRBJ1-4, the full variable domain is DVKVTQSSRYLVKRTGEKVFLECVQDMDHENMFWYRQDPGLGLRLIYFSYDVKMKEKGDIPEGYSVSREKKERFSLILESASTNQTSMYLCASSGDRVGEKLFFGSGTQLSVL.

This clonotype has at least ten counts. The V gene is TRBV3-1, the J gene TRBJ2-1; D possibly corresponds to TRBD1 (5 bases). This CDR3 region has 12 residues. Trimming removed 6 bases from V and 8 bases from J, with 11 bases in between. In germline, CDR1 is LGHDT, CDR2 YNNKEL (reference sequence). The CDR3 nucleotides are TGTGCCAGCAGTCAGGGATCCTATGAGCAGTTCTTC. Its translation is CASSQGSYEQFF.

This clonotype occurred many times. V usage is TRBV5-1 and J usage is TRBJ2-1, with 9 bases lining up with TRBD1. From germline, CDR1 is SGHRS and CDR2 YFSETQ. CDR3 length equals 15 residues. Germline trimming cut 4 bases from V and 6 bases from J; bases unmatched to any gene: 8. The CDR3 DNA follows: TGCGCCAGCAGCCCGGTCGGGGACAGGGCCAATGAGCAGTTCTTC. Translation: CASSPVGDRANEQFF.

This clonotype was picked up a small number of times. Given a much more abundant clone one base away, this may be a read error. The chain couples TRBV21-1 to TRBJ2-7. TRBV21-1 is reported as a pseudogene. This CDR3 spans 17 amino acids. CDR3 loop: CASSKMLVAAYYYEQYF. The CDR3 coding sequence is TGTGCCAGCAGCAAAATGTTGGTGGCAGCGTACTACTACGAGCAGTACTTC.

This clonotype is deemed medium-sized. For the CDR3, the DNA is TGTGCCAGCAGCTTGGGGACAGGGGGTACCTACGAGCAGTACTTC. It encodes CASSLGTGGTYEQYF. The chain joins TRBV7-2 to TRBJ2-7, with TRBD1 matching over 11 bases. The V segment lost 3 bases and the J segment 2 bases; nucleotides outside the gene matches: 3. The CDR3 extends over 15 amino acids. Germline CDR1 is SGHTA and CDR2 is FQGNSA.

The sample holds many counts of this clonotype. The chain combines TRBV18 with TRBJ1-1; D might be TRBD1 (5 bases). The CDR3 loop spans 17 amino acids. CDR1 is KGHSH, CDR2 LQKENI, per germline. The V end lost 2 bases, the J end lost 11 bases, and 27 bases lay between the germline ends. Written as DNA, the CDR3 is TGTGCCAGCTCACCAACTATTACCGGGACTTTGGGAGGTTCCGCTTTCTTT. It codes for CASSPTITGTLGGSAFF.

This clonotype has only a few counts. The V and J genes are TRBV20-1 and TRBJ1-6; D is ambiguous. Germline CDR1 and CDR2: DFQATT and SNEGSKA (reference sequence). CDR3 length: 14 amino acids. Trimming took 2 bases from V and 8 from J, leaving 13 bases between them. The CDR3 here is CSARMGFEDSPLHF. The CDR3 DNA follows: TGCAGTGCTAGAATGGGGTTTGAGGATTCACCCCTCCACTTT.

This clonotype was detected many times. The chain couples TRBV6-1 to TRBJ2-4; 13 bases align to TRBD2. Germline CDR1 reads MNHNS; CDR2 reads SASEGT. With 10 bases clipped from V and 0 bases from J, the junction kept 9 bases outside the gene matches. This CDR3 spans 17 amino acids. The CDR3 sequence: CAISGLAGRGAKNIQYF. The CDR3 DNA reads TGTGCCATATCGGGACTAGCGGGAAGGGGAGCCAAAAACATTCAGTACTTC.

This clonotype was detected a few times. The rearrangement links TRBV29-1 to TRBJ2-1; 13 bases match TRBD2. J was trimmed by 4 bases and V by 7 bases; bases with no gene match: 4. Germline assignment: CDR1 SQVTM and CDR2 ANQGSEA. CDR3 length: 14 residues. CDR3 DNA sequence: TGCAGCGCTGAGACTAGCGGGGGGTACAATGAGCAGTTCTTC. Translating it yields CSAETSGGYNEQFF.

This clonotype was counted ten times or more. The chain carries TRBV5-4 and TRBJ2-3; 7 bases match TRBD2. Germline CDR1 is SGHNT and CDR2 is YYREEE (reference sequence). CDR3 length: 15 residues. Unmatched junction bases numbered 4, after V lost 0 bases and J lost 3 bases. For the CDR3, the DNA is TGTGCCAGCAGCTTGGCCGGGGGGACGACAGATACGCAGTATTTT. This translates into CASSLAGGTTDTQYF.

There are many counts of this clonotype. The chain is built from TRBV29-1 and TRBJ2-5, with D tentatively TRBD1 or TRBD2 (5 bases each). This CDR3 comprises 14 residues. V shed 7 bases and J shed 0 bases, with 15 bases lying between them. Germline CDR1 is SQVTM and CDR2 is ANQGSEA. CDR3 loop: CSASGADHQETQYF. Here the CDR3 DNA reads TGCAGCGCCTCCGGGGCAGATCACCAAGAGACCCAGTACTTC.

This clonotype was counted ten times or more. The chain joins TRBV18 to TRBJ1-1; TRBD1 might be the D (6 bases). This CDR3 is 16 amino acids long. Between the trimmed V and J ends, which lost 1 base and 3 bases, there was a span of 15 bases. CDR1 is KGHSH, CDR2 LQKENI, per germline. In DNA form, the CDR3 reads TGTGCCAGCTCACCACTTGGCCAGGGGATGGACACTGAAGCTTTCTTT. It codes for CASSPLGQGMDTEAFF.

Sample share makes this clonotype medium-sized. The rearrangement uses TRBV5-4 and TRBJ2-1; D might be TRBD1 or TRBD2, each matching 7 bases. Per germline, CDR1 SGHNT and CDR2 YYREEE (reference sequence). V lost 4 bases to trimming and J lost 3 bases, with 17 bases between them. The CDR3 runs 16 residues. CDR3 sequence reads: CASSRGGTEDYNEQFF. The CDR3 region has the DNA TGTGCCAGCAGCAGGGGAGGGACAGAGGACTACAATGAGCAGTTCTTC.